The clone carrying this T cell receptor beta chain was detected ten times or more. The antigen is undetermined. This record belongs to a study of T cells in Graves' hyperthyroidism and ophthalmopathy. The overall study: Once the initial diagnosis was made, peripheral blood was obtained before any treatment.

Trimming took 5 bases from V and 3 from J; bases not matched to a gene: 5. The CDR3 totals 15 residues. Germline CDR1 is LNHNV and CDR2 is YYDKDF (reference sequence). TCR beta CDR3 region amplification was performed from RNA transcripts. A first-round RT-PCR of the TCR CDR3 used the HTBI primer set. From the multiplex PCR reads, TCRdb called clonotypes with MiXCR, one entry per CDR3 protein. The table lists 200,000 to 300,000 distinct CDR3 sequences, around 25% of them singletons. Study-wide results and caveats: The majority of expanded thyroid clonotypes above 0.001 also appeared in blood.

The TCR sequence derives from a woman aged 35 to 49 with Graves' ophthalmopathy. The chain joins TRBV15 to TRBJ2-5; 11 bases line up with TRBD2. Sequenced input: blood. CDR3 loop: CATSSGLADEETQYF. CDR3 in DNA: TGTGCCACCAGCTCGGGACTAGCGGACGAAGAGACCCAGTACTTC.